These 20 T cell receptor beta chains were sequenced from one sample in a study of blood T cell repertoires in COVID-19. Some clones are missing from TCRdb's copy, which holds only in-frame ones; the method was immunoSEQ multiplex PCR. Of tens of thousands of clones listed, 90% are singletons. The sample consisted of peripheral blood. These TCRs come from a woman aged 80 or older with acute or convalescent COVID-19.

The chain combines TRBV12-3 or TRBV12-4 with TRBJ2-1; 8 bases match TRBD2. Unmatched junction bases numbered 8, after V lost 10 bases and J lost 6 bases. CDR3 length: 13 residues. The CDR3 is CATGLAGFNEQFF. In nucleotides, the CDR3 is TGTGCCACGGGATTAGCGGGGTTCAATGAGCAGTTCTTC.

The chain recombines TRBV6-5 with TRBJ1-2, with 9 bases matching TRBD1. Losses at the gene ends were 2 bases for V and 7 bases for J; bases not matched to a gene: 11. The CDR3 covers 16 residues. Germline V gene data show CDR1 as MNHEY and CDR2 as SVGAGI. CDR3 DNA sequence: TGTGCCAGCAGTTACGCGAACAGGGGGCGGTCGGGTGGCTACACCTTC. Translating gives CASSYANRGRSGGYTF.

This clone was picked up one time. The V and J genes are TRBV11-3 and TRBJ2-2; D not certain. Germline CDR1 and CDR2: SGHNT and YENEEA. Trimming shortened V by 5 bases and J by 8 bases, and 12 bases separated the two germline ends. The CDR3 consists of 13 residues. The CDR3 loop is CASSRASRGELFF. For the CDR3, the DNA is TGTGCCAGCAGCCGCGCAAGTAGAGGGGAGCTGTTTTTT.

V is TRBV7-2 and J is TRBJ2-3; 7 nucleotides match TRBD2. Germline CDR1 is SGHTA and CDR2 is FQGNSA. The CDR3 consists of 15 residues. The V gene end was trimmed by 3 bases and the J gene end by 2 bases; junction bases not matched to a gene: 5. CDR3 residues: CASSLSSGITDTQYF. DNA of the CDR3: TGTGCCAGCAGCTTGTCCAGCGGGATCACAGATACGCAGTATTTT.

The V call is TRBV5-4, the J call TRBJ2-1; 13 positions agree with TRBD2. Trimming cost V 0 bases and J 6 bases; bases outside gene matches: 0. The germline CDR1 and CDR2 sequences are SGHNT and YYREEE (reference sequence). This CDR3 contains 15 residues. This chain's CDR3 is CASSLGTSGSNEQFF. CDR3 coding DNA: TGTGCCAGCAGCTTGGGGACTAGCGGGAGCAATGAGCAGTTCTTC. The full variable domain, in which reference TRBV5-4 and TRBJ2-1 provide the parts outside the CDR3, is ETGVTQSPTHLIKTRGQQVTLRCSSQSGHNTVSWYQQALGQGPQFIFQYYREEENGRGNFPPRFSGLQFPNYSSELNVNALELDDSALYLCASSLGTSGSNEQFFGPGTRLTVL.

In its sample, this clone was seen a few times. The V call is TRBV4-1, the J call TRBJ2-5; 9 bases agree with TRBD2. Germline V gene data show CDR1 as MGHRA and CDR2 as YSYEKL. J gave up 5 bases and V 1 base, and 11 bases lay outside the gene matches. This CDR3 has 17 amino acids. In nucleotides, the CDR3 is TGCGCCAGCAGCCAAGGAGCCGCGGGGGGGACATGGGAGACCCAGTACTTC. Its protein product is CASSQGAAGGTWETQYF.

This chain's CDR3 is CASSLGTGGSYEQYF. CDR3 sequence (DNA): TGTGCCAGCAGTTTGGGGACAGGGGGTTCCTACGAGCAGTACTTC. The gene calls are TRBV27 and TRBJ2-7; 11 bases fit TRBD1. Germline V gene data show CDR1 as MNHEY and CDR2 as SMNVEV (reference sequence). The V and J ends lost 3 bases and 1 base, in that order; junction bases with no gene match: 2. The CDR3 consists of 15 residues.

The chain employs TRBV5-4 and TRBJ2-2, with a tentative D call TRBD1 (6 bases). The CDR3 extends over 15 amino acids. CDR1 SGHNT and CDR2 YYREEE come from the germline V gene (reference sequence). V lost 4 bases and J 6 bases, leaving 16 bases between the germline ends. The CDR3 is CASSRQAGIPGELFF. The CDR3 coding sequence is TGTGCCAGCAGCCGACAGGCCGGAATACCCGGGGAGCTGTTTTTT.

This CDR3 reads CASSALFGGGGTDTQYF. In DNA form, the CDR3 reads TGTGCCAGCAGCGCCCTATTCGGGGGCGGGGGGACAGATACGCAGTATTTT. The J gene is TRBJ2-3, the V gene TRBV5-4; 8 positions agree with TRBD2. The length of the CDR3 is 17 residues. Trimming removed 4 bases from V and 3 bases from J; junction bases left unmatched: 13. Looked up from germline, CDR1 is SGHNT and CDR2 is YYREEE (reference sequence).

The chain is built from TRBV5-6 and TRBJ2-7; 7 nucleotides agree with TRBD1. Trimming at V came to 5 bases and at J to 1 base, leaving 9 bases not matched to a gene. CDR1 is SGHDT, CDR2 YYEEEE, per germline. The CDR3 contains 15 residues. CDR3 DNA: TGTGCCAGCAGGGGAAGGGGGCAGGATTCCTACGAGCAGTACTTC. Translated: CASRGRGQDSYEQYF.

This chain uses TRBV6-6 with TRBJ2-3, with 10 bases lining up with TRBD2. Germline V gene sequence: CDR1 MNHNY, CDR2 SVGAGI (reference sequence). V trimming: 2 bases; J trimming: 2 bases; junction bases outside the gene matches: 4. This CDR3 is 16 amino acids long. The CDR3 sequence: CASSYGTSDYTDTQYF. The CDR3 DNA sequence: TGTGCCAGCAGTTACGGGACTAGCGACTACACAGATACGCAGTATTTT.

This clone occurred a few times. V usage is TRBV11-2 and J usage is TRBJ2-7; maybe TRBD2 (6 bases). V was shortened by 5 bases and J by 0 bases, with 14 bases between the two germline ends. Germline V gene data show CDR1 as SGHAT and CDR2 as FQNNGV. The CDR3 covers 15 residues. CDR3 nucleotide sequence: TGTGCCAGCAGCCTACCGGGACTCCTCTCCTACGAGCAGTACTTC. Amino acid sequence: CASSLPGLLSYEQYF.

The genes are TRBV6-1 and TRBJ1-5, with unresolved D. Between the trimmed V and J ends, which lost 1 base and 7 bases, there was a span of 17 bases. The CDR3 is made up of 16 amino acids. Germline CDR1 MNHNS, CDR2 SASEGT. The CDR3 loop reads CASSEDGYAGSQPQHF. The CDR3, as DNA: TGTGCCAGCAGTGAAGACGGATATGCGGGGAGCCAGCCCCAGCATTTT.

The V call is TRBV6-5, the J call TRBJ1-5; the D gene is possibly TRBD1 (6 bases). Trimming took off 4 bases at V and 0 bases at J, with 10 bases between the two ends. Per the germline V gene, CDR1 is MNHEY and CDR2 is SVGAGI. The CDR3 covers 15 residues. The DNA of the CDR3 is TGTGCCAGCAGTTTGAGACAGGATAGCAATCAGCCCCAGCATTTT. Amino acid sequence: CASSLRQDSNQPQHF.

The chain links TRBV19 to TRBJ1-3; no reliable D call. Germline V gene lookup returns CDR1 LNHDA and CDR2 SQIVND (reference sequence). There are 16 residues in the CDR3. Trimming pared 7 bases from V and 0 bases from J, leaving 16 bases between. CDR3 sequence reads: CASTPAGLISGNTIYF. For the CDR3, the DNA is TGTGCCAGTACCCCGGCGGGTCTAATCTCTGGAAACACCATATATTTT.

The chain is built from TRBV12-3 or TRBV12-4 and TRBJ2-1, with 9 bases identical to TRBD1. This CDR3 is 11 amino acids long. The V and J ends lost 8 bases and 7 bases, in that order; junction bases with no gene match: 0. The DNA of the CDR3 is TGTGCCAGCGGACAGGGGAATGAGCAGTTCTTC. Amino acids: CASGQGNEQFF.

This clone has only one observation. This rearrangement joins TRBV4-1 to TRBJ1-4; TRBD1 matches at 7 bases. The CDR3 consists of 19 residues. V lost 0 bases to trimming and J lost 2 bases; unmatched junction nucleotides: 12. Germline V gene sequence: CDR1 MGHRA, CDR2 YSYEKL. CDR3 coding DNA: TGCGCCAGCAGCCAAGATGAGGGGGCGGGGAGAGGGACTAATGAAAAACTGTTTTTT. Translating gives CASSQDEGAGRGTNEKLFF.

This chain uses TRBV4-1 with TRBJ2-2; no definite D call. V was trimmed by 2 bases and J by 6 bases, leaving 10 bases between them. The CDR3 is made up of 14 amino acids. Germline lookup yields CDR1 MGHRA and CDR2 YSYEKL. The CDR3: CASSQSPVAGELFF. The CDR3 DNA reads as TGCGCCAGCAGCCAAAGCCCGGTAGCCGGGGAGCTGTTTTTT.

V usage is TRBV4-1 and J usage is TRBJ2-2; 8 bases agree with TRBD2. The germline gives CDR1 MGHRA, CDR2 YSYEKL. V dropped 3 bases and J dropped 3; count of bases not matched to a gene: 6. This CDR3 has 16 residues. In nucleotides, the CDR3 is TGCGCCAGCAGCCACTTCACGGGGGGGTACACCGGGGAGCTGTTTTTT. The encoded protein is CASSHFTGGYTGELFF.

The CDR3 loop is CASSPPHRTNTGELFF. CDR3 DNA sequence: TGTGCCAGCTCACCACCCCACAGGACGAACACCGGGGAGCTGTTTTTT. The gene calls are TRBV18 and TRBJ2-2, with TRBD1 as a possible D gene (5 bases). The germline gives CDR1 KGHSH, CDR2 LQKENI. Trimming pared 0 bases from V and 0 bases from J, leaving 8 bases between. This CDR3 region has 16 residues.